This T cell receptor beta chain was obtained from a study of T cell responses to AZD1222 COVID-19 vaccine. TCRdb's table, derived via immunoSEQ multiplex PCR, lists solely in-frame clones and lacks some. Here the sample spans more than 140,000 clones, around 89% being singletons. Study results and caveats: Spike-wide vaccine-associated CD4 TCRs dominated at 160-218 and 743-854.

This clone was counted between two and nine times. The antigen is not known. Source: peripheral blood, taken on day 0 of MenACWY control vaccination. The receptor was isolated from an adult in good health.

The CDR3 DNA sequence: TGTGCCAGCAGCTTAGTTCCGACCTCCTACGAGCAGTACTTC. It translates to CASSLVPTSYEQYF. The rearrangement links TRBV11-2 to TRBJ2-7, with D unclear. Trimming shortened V by 1 base and J by 0 bases, and 7 bases separated the two germline ends. The CDR3 contains 14 residues. Germline V gene lookup returns CDR1 SGHAT and CDR2 FQNNGV.